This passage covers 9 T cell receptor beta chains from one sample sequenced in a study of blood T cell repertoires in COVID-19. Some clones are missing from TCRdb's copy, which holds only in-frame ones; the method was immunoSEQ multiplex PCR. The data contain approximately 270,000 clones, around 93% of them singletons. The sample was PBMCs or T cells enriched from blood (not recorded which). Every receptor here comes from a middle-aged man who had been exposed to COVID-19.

The CDR3 spells CASSAFAYNEQFF. In DNA form, the CDR3 reads TGTGCCAGTAGTGCCTTCGCGTACAATGAGCAGTTCTTC. The chain carries TRBV19 and TRBJ2-1; no reliable D call. CDR3 length equals 13 residues. V was shortened by 5 bases and J by 4 bases, with 9 bases between the two germline ends. Germline values: CDR1 LNHDA, CDR2 SQIVND (reference sequence).

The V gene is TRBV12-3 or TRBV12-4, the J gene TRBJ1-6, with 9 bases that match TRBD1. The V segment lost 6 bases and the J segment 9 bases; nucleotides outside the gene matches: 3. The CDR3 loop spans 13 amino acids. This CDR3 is CASSRDRVSPLHF. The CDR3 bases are TGTGCCAGCAGCCGGGACAGGGTTTCACCCCTCCACTTT.

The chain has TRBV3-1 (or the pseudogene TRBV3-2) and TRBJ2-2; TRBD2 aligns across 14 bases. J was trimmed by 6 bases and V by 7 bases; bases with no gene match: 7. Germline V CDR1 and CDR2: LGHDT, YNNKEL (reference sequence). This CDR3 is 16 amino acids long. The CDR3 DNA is TGTGCCAGCACCCGACTAGCGGGAGGGCGGTCCGGGGAGCTGTTTTTT. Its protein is CASTRLAGGRSGELFF.

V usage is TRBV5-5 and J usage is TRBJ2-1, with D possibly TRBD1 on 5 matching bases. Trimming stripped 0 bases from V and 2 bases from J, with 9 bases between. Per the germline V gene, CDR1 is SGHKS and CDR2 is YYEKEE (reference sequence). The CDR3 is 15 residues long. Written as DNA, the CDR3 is TGTGCCAGCAGCTTGGAGGGGCGACCCTACAATGAGCAGTTCTTC. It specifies CASSLEGRPYNEQFF.

The CDR3 reads CATRKDGSGTQYF. CDR3 nucleotide sequence: TGTGCCACCAGAAAAGACGGTTCGGGGACCCAGTACTTC. The chain combines TRBV24-1 with TRBJ2-5; D ambiguous. There are 13 residues in the CDR3. V was clipped by 7 bases and J by 7 bases, with 15 bases between them. CDR1 is KGHDR, CDR2 SFDVKD, per germline.

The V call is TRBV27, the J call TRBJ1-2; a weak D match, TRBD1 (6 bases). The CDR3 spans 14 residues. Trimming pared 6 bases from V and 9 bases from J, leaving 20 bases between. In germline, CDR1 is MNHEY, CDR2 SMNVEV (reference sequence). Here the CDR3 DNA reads TGTGCCAGCAGACCAGGGACAACTCTATGGAGCTACACCTTC. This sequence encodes CASRPGTTLWSYTF.

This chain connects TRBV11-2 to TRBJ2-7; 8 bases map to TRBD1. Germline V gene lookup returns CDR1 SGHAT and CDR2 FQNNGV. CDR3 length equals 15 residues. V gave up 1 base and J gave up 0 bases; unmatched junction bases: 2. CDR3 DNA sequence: TGTGCCAGCAGCTTAGGAGGACAGGGCTCCTACGAGCAGTACTTC. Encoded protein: CASSLGGQGSYEQYF.

CDR3 sequence: CASSLEGGTGYNEQFF. CDR3 in DNA: TGTGCCAGCAGCTTGGAAGGTGGGACAGGGTACAATGAGCAGTTCTTC. This chain joins TRBV5-4 and TRBJ2-1; 9 bases fit TRBD1. The germline V gene encodes CDR1 SGHNT and CDR2 YYREEE (reference sequence). The junction had 5 bases not matched to a gene; V was cut back by 0 bases and J by 4 bases. There are 16 residues in the CDR3. The full variable domain, rest sourced from reference TRBV5-4 and TRBJ2-1, is ETGVTQSPTHLIKTRGQQVTLRCSSQSGHNTVSWYQQALGQGPQFIFQYYREEENGRGNFPPRFSGLQFPNYSSELNVNALELDDSALYLCASSLEGGTGYNEQFFGPGTRLTVL.

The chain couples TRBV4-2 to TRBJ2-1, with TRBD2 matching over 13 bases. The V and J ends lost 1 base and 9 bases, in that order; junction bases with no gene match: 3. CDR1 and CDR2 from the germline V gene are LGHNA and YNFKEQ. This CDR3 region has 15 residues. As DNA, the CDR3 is TGTGCCAGCAGCCAAGGGACTAGCGGGAGTGCTGAGCAGTTCTTC. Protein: CASSQGTSGSAEQFF.